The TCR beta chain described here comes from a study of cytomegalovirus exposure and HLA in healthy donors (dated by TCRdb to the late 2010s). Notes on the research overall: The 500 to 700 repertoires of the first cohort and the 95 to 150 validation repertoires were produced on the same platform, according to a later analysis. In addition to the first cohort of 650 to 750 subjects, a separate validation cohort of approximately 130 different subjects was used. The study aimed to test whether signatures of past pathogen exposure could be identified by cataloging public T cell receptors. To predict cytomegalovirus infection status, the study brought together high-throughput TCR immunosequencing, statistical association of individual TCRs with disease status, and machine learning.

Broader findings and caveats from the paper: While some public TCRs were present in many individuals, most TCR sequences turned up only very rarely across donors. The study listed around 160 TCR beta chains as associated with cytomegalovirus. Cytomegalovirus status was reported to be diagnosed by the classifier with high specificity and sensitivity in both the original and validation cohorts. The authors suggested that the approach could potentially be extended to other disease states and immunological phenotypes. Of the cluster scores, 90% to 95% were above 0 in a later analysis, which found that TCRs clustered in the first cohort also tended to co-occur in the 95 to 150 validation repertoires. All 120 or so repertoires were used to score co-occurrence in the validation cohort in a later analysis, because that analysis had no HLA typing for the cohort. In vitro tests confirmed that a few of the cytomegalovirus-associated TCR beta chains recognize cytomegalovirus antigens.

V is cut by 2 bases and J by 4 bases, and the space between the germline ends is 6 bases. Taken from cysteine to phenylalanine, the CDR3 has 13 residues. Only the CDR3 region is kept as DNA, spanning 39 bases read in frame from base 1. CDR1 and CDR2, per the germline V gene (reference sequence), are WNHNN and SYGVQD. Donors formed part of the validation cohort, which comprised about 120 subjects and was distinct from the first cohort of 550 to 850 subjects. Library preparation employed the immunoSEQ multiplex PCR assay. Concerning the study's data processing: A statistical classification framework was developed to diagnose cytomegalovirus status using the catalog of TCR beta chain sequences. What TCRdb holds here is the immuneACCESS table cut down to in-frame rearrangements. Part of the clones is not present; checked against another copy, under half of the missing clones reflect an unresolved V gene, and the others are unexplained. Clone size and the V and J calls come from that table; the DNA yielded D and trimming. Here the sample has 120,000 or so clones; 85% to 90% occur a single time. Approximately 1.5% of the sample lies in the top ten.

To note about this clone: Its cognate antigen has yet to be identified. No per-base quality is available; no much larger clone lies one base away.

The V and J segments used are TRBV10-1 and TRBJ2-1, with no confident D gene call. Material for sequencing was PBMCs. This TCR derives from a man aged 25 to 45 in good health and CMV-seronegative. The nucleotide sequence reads TGCGCCAGCAGTGAGAGTAGATACAATGAGCAGTTCTTC. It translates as CASSESRYNEQFF.